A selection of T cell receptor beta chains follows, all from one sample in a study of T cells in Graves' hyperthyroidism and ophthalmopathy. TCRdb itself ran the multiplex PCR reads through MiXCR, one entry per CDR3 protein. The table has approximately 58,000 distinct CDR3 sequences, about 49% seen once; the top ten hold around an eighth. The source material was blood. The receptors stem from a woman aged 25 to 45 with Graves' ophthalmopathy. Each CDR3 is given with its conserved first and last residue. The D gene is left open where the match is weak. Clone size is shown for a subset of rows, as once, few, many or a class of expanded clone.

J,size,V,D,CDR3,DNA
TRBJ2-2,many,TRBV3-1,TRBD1,CASSRWQGASGELFF,TGTGCCAGCAGCCGATGGCAGGGGGCGTCCGGGGAGCTGTTTTTT
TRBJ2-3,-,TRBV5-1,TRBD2,CASHRGTSGGAGLLDTQYF,TGCGCCAGTCACCGGGGGACTAGCGGGGGGGCTGGACTTTTAGATACGCAGTACTTT
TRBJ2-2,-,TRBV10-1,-,CASSEGRNTGELSF,TGCGCCAGCAGTGAGGGGAGAAACACTGGGGAGCTGTCTTTT
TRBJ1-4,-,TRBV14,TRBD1,CASSQDWQGAREKLFF,TGTGCCAGCAGCCAAGATTGGCAGGGGGCGAGGGAAAAACTGTTTTTT
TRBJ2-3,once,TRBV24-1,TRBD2,CATSDTLLAGRTDTQYF,TGTGCCACCAGTGACACACTTCTAGCGGGACGGACAGATACGCAGTATTTT
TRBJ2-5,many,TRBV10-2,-,CASSDRGARGETQYF,TGCGCCAGCAGTGACCGAGGCGCGAGGGGGGAGACCCAGTACTTC
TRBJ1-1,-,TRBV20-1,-,CSASLFRVNTKAFF,TGCAGTGCTAGCCTGTTCAGGGTGAACACGAAAGCTTTCTTT
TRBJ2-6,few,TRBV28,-,CASRNPYSTASGANVLTF,TGTGCCAGCAGGAACCCGTACAGTACCGCCTCTGGGGCCAACGTCCTGACTTTC
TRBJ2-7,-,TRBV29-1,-,CSGGAYEQYF,TGCAGCGGGGGGGCCTACGAGCAGTACTTC
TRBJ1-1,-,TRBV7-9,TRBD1,CASSLAGQKNTEAFF,TGTGCCAGCAGCTTAGCGGGACAGAAGAACACTGAAGCTTTCTTT
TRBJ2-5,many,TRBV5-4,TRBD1,CASSSGQGLQETQYF,TGTGCCAGCAGCTCCGGACAGGGTTTGCAAGAGACCCAGTACTTC
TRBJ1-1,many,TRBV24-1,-,CATSDFSGTGAFF,TGTGCCACCAGTGATTTTTCGGGTACAGGAGCTTTCTTT
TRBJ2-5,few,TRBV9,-,CASSPPGRGDEEAQYF,TGTGCCAGCAGCCCCCCGGGCAGGGGCGACGAAGAGGCCCAGTACTTC
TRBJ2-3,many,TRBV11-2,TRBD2,CASSLGTRGDTQYF,TGTGCCAGCAGCTTGGGGACTAGAGGAGATACGCAGTATTTT
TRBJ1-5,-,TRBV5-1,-,CASSPMSGQETQHF,TGCGCCAGCAGCCCCATGAGCGGTCAAGAGACCCAGCATTTT
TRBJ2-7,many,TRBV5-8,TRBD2,CASSLGLAGPYEQYF,TGTGCCAGCAGCCTCGGACTAGCGGGTCCCTACGAGCAGTACTTC
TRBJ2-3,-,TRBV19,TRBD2,CASLGTSGRGDTQYF,TGTGCCAGTCTCGGGACTAGCGGGAGGGGGGATACGCAGTATTTT
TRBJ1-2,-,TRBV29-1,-,CSPMLRGGYTF,TGCAGCCCCATGTTGAGGGGTGGCTACACCTTC
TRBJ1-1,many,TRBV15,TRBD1,CATSRDIGTGEVAFF,TGTGCCACCAGCAGAGATATAGGGACAGGGGAGGTAGCTTTCTTT
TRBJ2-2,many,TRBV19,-,CASRIGGFDTGELFF,TGTGCCAGTAGAATCGGGGGTTTTGACACCGGGGAGCTGTTTTTT
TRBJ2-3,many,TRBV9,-,CASSVGSRSDTQYF,TGTGCCAGCAGCGTAGGGAGCAGGTCAGATACGCAGTATTTT
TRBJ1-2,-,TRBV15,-,CATSRDVSGAGALSYGYTF,TGTGCCACCAGCAGAGATGTATCTGGGGCAGGGGCCCTTAGTTATGGCTACACCTTC
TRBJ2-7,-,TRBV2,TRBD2,CASQSGDEQYF,TGTGCCAGCCAGAGCGGGGACGAGCAGTACTTC
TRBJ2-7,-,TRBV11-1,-,CASSLRDHSYEQYF,TGTGCCAGCAGCCTCCGGGACCACTCCTACGAGCAGTACTTC
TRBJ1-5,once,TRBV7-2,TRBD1,CASSRSGTGPNQPQHF,TGTGCCAGCAGCAGGTCCGGGACAGGCCCCAATCAGCCCCAGCATTTT
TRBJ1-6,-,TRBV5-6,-,CASSHGMDSPLHF,TGTGCCAGCAGCCACGGGATGGATTCACCCCTCCACTTT
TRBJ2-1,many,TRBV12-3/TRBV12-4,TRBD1,CASSLGQGRYRVRNEQFF,TGTGCCAGCAGTTTAGGACAGGGAAGGTACCGGGTTAGAAATGAGCAGTTCTTC